This T cell receptor (beta chain) was recovered during a study of tumor and adjacent non-tumor tissue in lung cancer. The template was RNA from unsorted bulk tissue. CDR3 length: 16 residues. Unmatched junction bases numbered 18, after V lost 5 bases and J lost 9 bases. Per germline, CDR1 SGHVS and CDR2 FQNEAQ. TCRbeta libraries were built with three rounds of nested PCR, modified from ARM-PCR. TCRdb reprocessed the multiplex PCR reads via MiXCR and lists one record per CDR3 protein. This sample has some 93,000 distinct CDR3 sequences, with approximately 65% found just once. The gene calls are TRBV7-8 and TRBJ2-5; TRBD2 matches at 7 bases. This clonotype was sampled from a man aged 55 to 69 with non-small cell lung cancer. Material: lung tumor tissue. The CDR3 nucleotides are TGTGCCAGCAGCCTCGAGGGAGGGAAGGCATGGGAGGCCCAGTACTTC. Protein product: CASSLEGGKAWEAQYF.